A single sample gave rise to the 11 T cell receptor beta chains below, sequenced in a study of regulatory dendritic cells for organ transplantation. For these TCRs, the target antigens are not known. Allogeneic regulatory or mature dendritic cells were co-cultured for four to six days with CFSE-labeled sorted T cells at 1:10. Profiled with immunoSEQ multiplex PCR; TCRdb holds only in-frame clones, not every one. The sample lists nearly 11,000 clones, about 75% occurring once. Sequenced material: memory CD4+ T cells from blood cultured with regulatory dendritic cells. Subset defined: CD45RO+ memory T cells. The receptors were sampled from a human donor in good health.

This clone has more than one count but fewer than ten. V gene TRBV7-9 combines with J gene TRBJ1-2; possible D gene TRBD1, 5 bases. The CDR3 is 15 residues long. Trimming removed 1 base from V and 8 bases from J, with 17 bases in between. CDR1 is SEHNR, CDR2 FQNEAQ, per germline (reference sequence). DNA for the CDR3: TGTGCCAGCAGCTTAGGGGAGGGAACAAGGGGCGGCTACACCTTC. This gives the protein CASSLGEGTRGGYTF.

The rearrangement joins TRBV6-5 to TRBJ2-3; TRBD1 might be the D (6 bases). This CDR3 region has 16 residues. V was pared by 4 bases and J by 1 base, with 15 bases between. Germline values: CDR1 MNHEY, CDR2 SVGAGI. CDR3 in amino acids: CASSLGHPGGTDTQYF. CDR3 bases: TGTGCCAGCAGTTTAGGACACCCAGGGGGCACAGATACGCAGTATTTT.

The chain uses TRBV5-1 and TRBJ2-1; D possibly corresponds to TRBD1 (5 bases). The V gene lost 5 bases and the J gene lost 1 base, with 13 bases spanning the gap. The V gene's germline CDR1 is SGHRS and CDR2 YFSETQ. The CDR3 consists of 15 residues. CDR3 protein: CASREPTASYNEQFF. Here the CDR3 DNA reads TGCGCCAGCAGGGAGCCGACAGCTTCCTACAATGAGCAGTTCTTC.

This chain links TRBV7-9 with TRBJ2-5; D may be TRBD2 (5 bases). Germline V gene sequence: CDR1 SEHNR, CDR2 FQNEAQ (reference sequence). V was cut by 4 bases and J by 1 base, with 16 bases left in between. The CDR3 consists of 16 residues. CDR3 sequence: CASSYGSGGLQETQYF. CDR3 DNA: TGTGCCAGCAGCTACGGGTCTGGAGGACTCCAAGAGACCCAGTACTTC.

The V gene is TRBV5-1, the J gene TRBJ1-1; D might be TRBD1 (5 bases). Germline V gene data show CDR1 as SGHRS and CDR2 as YFSETQ. Trimming shortened V by 0 bases and J by 10 bases, and 13 bases separated the two germline ends. The CDR3 sequence is 13 residues long. CDR3 residues: CASSLEIGGGAFF. As DNA, the CDR3 is TGCGCCAGCAGCTTGGAAATTGGGGGGGGAGCTTTCTTT.

The CDR3 region is CSALGTDGYTF. The CDR3 bases are TGCAGCGCGCTCGGGACAGATGGCTACACCTTC. The chain carries TRBV29-1 and TRBJ1-2, with TRBD1 matching 7 bases. Unmatched junction bases numbered 5, after V lost 7 bases and J lost 6 bases. CDR3 length equals 11 residues. Germline CDR1 is SQVTM and CDR2 is ANQGSEA. The whole variable domain, filled in from reference TRBV29-1 and TRBJ1-2, reads SAVISQKPSRDICQRGTSLTIQCQVDSQVTMMFWYRQQPGQSLTLIATANQGSEATYESGFVIDKFPISRPNLTFSTLTVSNMSPEDSSIYLCSALGTDGYTFGSGTRLTVV.

The rearrangement links TRBV5-1 to TRBJ2-5, with 8 bases lining up with TRBD2. There are 15 residues in the CDR3. Germline values: CDR1 SGHRS, CDR2 YFSETQ. The V and J ends lost 9 bases and 7 bases, in that order; junction bases with no gene match: 17. The CDR3 DNA is TGCGCCACCTCGAGCCCCGACGGGGGGGCTGGGACCCAGTACTTC. Residues: CATSSPDGGAGTQYF.

The chain employs TRBV6-5 and TRBJ1-2; tentatively, D is TRBD1 (6 bases). The V end was cut by 5 bases, the J end by 7 bases, with 14 bases between. The germline V gene encodes CDR1 MNHEY and CDR2 SVGAGI. The CDR3 spans 13 residues. CDR3 sequence (DNA): TGTGCCAGCAGTCCACAGGGCCTCGGTGGCTACACCTTC. Protein product: CASSPQGLGGYTF.

This clone was found once. The V and J genes are TRBV29-1 and TRBJ1-5, with a possible D match to TRBD1 (5 bases). Germline CDR1 and CDR2: SQVTM and ANQGSEA. The CDR3 runs 12 residues. The germline V and J ends were trimmed by 5 bases and 2 bases, with 7 bases remaining between them. The chain's CDR3 is CSVSQGNQPQHF. The CDR3 DNA reads TGCAGCGTTTCACAGGGCAATCAGCCCCAGCATTTT.

V is TRBV6-7 and J is TRBJ2-6, with a possible D match to TRBD2 (6 bases). TRBV6-7 is identified as an open reading frame with a role that is uncertain. V was clipped by 3 bases and J by 0 bases, with 9 bases between them. This CDR3 has 16 amino acids. The DNA of the CDR3 is TGTGCCAGCAGTTATTTCGGGAGCTCTGGGGCCAACGTCCTGACTTTC. Protein product: CASSYFGSSGANVLTF.

In DNA form, the CDR3 reads TGTGCCACCCTGGGACAGGGAATGACCGGGGAGCTGTTTTTT. Protein product: CATLGQGMTGELFF. The V and J genes are TRBV19 and TRBJ2-2; 9 positions agree with TRBD1. The CDR3 spans 14 residues. V was pared by 10 bases and J by 5 bases, with 8 bases of the junction left unmatched. The germline V gene has CDR1 LNHDA and CDR2 SQIVND (reference sequence).